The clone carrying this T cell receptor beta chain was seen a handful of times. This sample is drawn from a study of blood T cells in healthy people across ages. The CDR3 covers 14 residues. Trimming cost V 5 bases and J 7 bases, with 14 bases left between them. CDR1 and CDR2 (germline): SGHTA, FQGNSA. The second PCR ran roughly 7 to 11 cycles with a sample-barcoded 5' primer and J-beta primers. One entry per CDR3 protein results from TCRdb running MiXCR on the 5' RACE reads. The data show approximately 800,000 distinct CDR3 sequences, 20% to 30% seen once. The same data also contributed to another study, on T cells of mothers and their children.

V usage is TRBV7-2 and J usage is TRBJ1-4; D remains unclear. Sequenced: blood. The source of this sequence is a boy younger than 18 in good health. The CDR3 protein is CASSQRIEGEKLFF. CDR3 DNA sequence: TGTGCCAGCAGCCAGAGAATCGAGGGTGAAAAACTGTTTTTT.